This T cell receptor beta chain was captured in a study of monozygotic twins with inflammatory bowel disease. TCRdb reprocessed the 5' RACE reads and stores each CDR3 protein as one record, lacking DNA. The sample includes about 330,000 distinct CDR3 sequences. CDR3 length equals 18 residues. Germline V gene data show CDR1 as MNHEY and CDR2 as SVGAGI. The chain employs TRBV6-5 and TRBJ2-2; TCRdb's D call of TRBD2 is untestable without DNA. The specimen sequenced was blood. The receptor comes from a human donor with ulcerative colitis or Crohn's disease, or a healthy co-twin of an affected twin (not recorded which). CDR3 amino acids: CASSYSYIAGRRTGELFF.